Each of the 25 T cell receptor beta chains below was sequenced from the same sample in a study of CD8 T cells in Susac syndrome. Reverse transcription of roughly 0.5 to 1 ug RNA was carried out with random hexamers. Each CDR3 protein is one row after TCRdb ran MiXCR on the immunoSEQ multiplex PCR reads. Among over 150,000 distinct CDR3 sequences listed, approximately 94% were seen once. Material for sequencing was CD4+ T cells from PBMCs. Receptors originate from a human donor with Susac syndrome.

V is TRBV29-1 and J is TRBJ1-2; D unclear. Trimming left V 6 bases short and J 6 bases short, with 17 bases between. The CDR3 loop spans 13 amino acids. Germline CDR1 SQVTM, CDR2 ANQGSEA. The CDR3: CSVAERAGNGYTF. CDR3 DNA: TGCAGCGTCGCCGAGCGGGCGGGGAATGGCTACACCTTC.

The gene calls are TRBV24-1 and TRBJ2-5; TRBD2 might be the D (5 bases). Between the trimmed V and J ends, which lost 10 bases and 5 bases, there was a span of 13 bases. Per germline, CDR1 KGHDR and CDR2 SFDVKD. The CDR3 length is 12 residues. CDR3 loop: CATRGLGETQYF. Here the CDR3 DNA reads TGTGCCACTCGGGGATTAGGGGAGACCCAGTACTTC.

This chain joins TRBV3-1 and TRBJ2-5, with D unclear. The CDR3 has 14 residues. CDR1 is LGHDT, CDR2 YNNKEL, per germline (reference sequence). Trimming removed 0 bases at V and 5 bases at J, with 10 bases between. CDR3 amino acids: CASSQDFRAETQYF. The DNA of the CDR3 is TGTGCCAGCAGCCAAGATTTTAGGGCGGAGACCCAGTACTTC.

V usage is TRBV7-9 and J usage is TRBJ2-5; D ambiguous. V was shortened by 1 base and J by 4 bases, with 10 bases between the two germline ends. Germline V gives CDR1 SEHNR, CDR2 FQNEAQ (reference sequence). The CDR3 has 14 residues. The CDR3, as DNA: TGTGCCAGCAGCTTAGGGACCCTAAGAGAGACCCAGTACTTC. This codes for CASSLGTLRETQYF.

CDR3 sequence reads: CASSLQGRAYNEQFF. DNA for the CDR3: TGCGCCAGCAGCTTGCAGGGGAGGGCCTACAATGAGCAGTTCTTC. The V and J genes are TRBV5-1 and TRBJ2-1; D is possibly TRBD2 (7 bases). CDR3 length: 15 amino acids. Germline V gene data show CDR1 as SGHRS and CDR2 as YFSETQ. V lost 1 base to trimming and J lost 2 bases, with 10 bases between them. Together with reference TRBV5-1 and TRBJ2-1, the CDR3 gives the full variable domain: KAGVTQTPRYLIKTRGQQVTLSCSPISGHRSVSWYQQTPGQGLQFLFEYFSETQRNKGNFPGRFSGRQFSNSRSEMNVSTLELGDSALYLCASSLQGRAYNEQFFGPGTRLTVL.

J is TRBJ1-1 and V is TRBV19; 7 bases agree with TRBD1. Germline loops: CDR1 LNHDA, CDR2 SQIVND (reference sequence). CDR3 length: 13 residues. J lost 0 bases, V lost 11 bases, and 6 bases had no gene match. This chain's CDR3 is CAFRTGVNTEAFF. The CDR3 DNA is TGTGCCTTCCGAACAGGGGTGAACACTGAAGCTTTCTTT. Combining the CDR3 with reference TRBV19 and TRBJ1-1 gives the whole variable domain DGGITQSPKYLFRKEGQNVTLSCEQNLNHDAMYWYRQDPGQGLRLIYYSQIVNDFQKGDIAEGYSVSREKKESFPLTVTSAQKNPTAFYLCAFRTGVNTEAFFGQGTRLTVV.

The chain is built from TRBV20-1 and TRBJ1-1, with 12 nucleotides matching TRBD1. The length of the CDR3 is 15 residues. Germline values: CDR1 DFQATT, CDR2 SNEGSKA (reference sequence). Germline trimming cut 3 bases from V and 1 base from J; bases unmatched to any gene: 3. The CDR3 reads CSARGQGARNTEAFF. The CDR3 DNA reads as TGCAGTGCTAGGGGACAGGGGGCGAGGAACACTGAAGCTTTCTTT.

This sequence joins TRBV5-1 and TRBJ2-3; 9 positions match TRBD1. The CDR3 contains 16 residues. CDR1 is SGHRS, CDR2 YFSETQ, per germline. After removal of 0 bases from V and 2 bases from J, the junction contained 4 bases not matched to a gene. This CDR3 reads CASSLGDRAHTDTQYF. The DNA of the CDR3 is TGCGCCAGCAGCTTGGGGGACAGGGCCCACACAGATACGCAGTATTTT.

The J gene is TRBJ2-1, the V gene TRBV27; 7 bases are a match to TRBD2. CDR1 and CDR2 (germline): MNHEY, SMNVEV (reference sequence). V was pared by 3 bases and J by 2 bases, with 4 bases of the junction left unmatched. The CDR3 is made up of 15 amino acids. Written as DNA, the CDR3 is TGTGCCAGCAGTTTTTACGGGACTACCTACAATGAGCAGTTCTTC. Its protein is CASSFYGTTYNEQFF.

The chain couples TRBV2 to TRBJ1-2; D is ambiguous. The CDR3 length is 14 residues. V lost 0 bases and J 7 bases, leaving 12 bases between the germline ends. Germline CDR1 and CDR2: SNHLY and FYNNEI. CDR3 DNA sequence: TGTGCCAGCAGTGAAGCGTGGGGAACGCTTGGCTACACCTTC. Amino acids: CASSEAWGTLGYTF.

The chain recombines TRBV19 with TRBJ1-2; D ambiguous. Germline-derived CDR1 and CDR2 are LNHDA and SQIVND (reference sequence). V lost 3 bases, J lost 2 bases, and 10 bases lay in between. The CDR3 covers 14 residues. Here the CDR3 reads CASSMTGSNYGYTF. CDR3 sequence (DNA): TGTGCCAGTAGTATGACGGGCAGCAACTATGGCTACACCTTC.

The chain carries TRBV12-3 or TRBV12-4 and TRBJ1-2; TRBD1 matches 9 bases. There are 15 residues in the CDR3. V gave up 4 bases and J gave up 2 bases; unmatched junction bases: 5. The CDR3 region has the DNA TGTGCCAGCAGTTCCCCGGGACAGGGAAACTATGGCTACACCTTC. Protein sequence: CASSSPGQGNYGYTF.

The V gene is TRBV7-2, the J gene TRBJ2-5, with a possible D match to TRBD1 (6 bases). Trimming took off 10 bases at V and 5 bases at J, with 17 bases between the two ends. The germline V gene encodes CDR1 SGHTA and CDR2 FQGNSA. This CDR3 is 13 amino acids long. The CDR3 loop reads CATTGTIRETQYF. In DNA, the CDR3 is TGTGCCACAACAGGGACAATACGGGAGACCCAGTACTTC. Full variable domain (remainder filled in from reference TRBV7-2 and TRBJ2-5): GAGVSQSPSNKVTEKGKDVELRCDPISGHTALYWYRQSLGQGLEFLIYFQGNSAPDKSGLPSDRFSAERTGGSVSTLTIQRTQQEDSAVYLCATTGTIRETQYFGPGTRLLVL.

This rearrangement joins TRBV28 to TRBJ2-7, with a possible D match to TRBD1 (5 bases). The CDR3 length is 14 residues. Germline V lookup: CDR1 MDHEN, CDR2 SYDVKM. The V end lost 8 bases, the J end lost 2 bases, and 16 bases lay between the germline ends. Written as DNA, the CDR3 is TGTGCCAGCCATCCACGAGACAGAACCTACGAGCAGTACGTC. This translates into CASHPRDRTYEQYV.

CDR3 nucleotides: TGCAGTGCTAGATCCCGACCCGGGGATGGCTACACCTTC. It encodes CSARSRPGDGYTF. The chain combines TRBV20-1 with TRBJ1-2; the D is unclear. Germline lookup yields CDR1 DFQATT and CDR2 SNEGSKA (reference sequence). The CDR3 has 13 amino acids. V was clipped by 2 bases and J by 6 bases, with 13 bases between them.

The CDR3 DNA is TGTGCCAGCTCACCTACACTAACACAGGCCAAAGGGACAGATACGCAGTATTTT. Protein: CASSPTLTQAKGTDTQYF. The V call is TRBV18, the J call TRBJ2-3; D is perhaps TRBD1 (5 bases). V lost 3 bases, J lost 3 bases, and 22 bases lay in between. Per the germline V gene, CDR1 is KGHSH and CDR2 is LQKENI. This CDR3 is 18 amino acids long.

This clonotype was detected once. The chain uses TRBV24-1 and TRBJ2-3; D is perhaps TRBD1 or TRBD2 (5 bases each). From germline, CDR1 is KGHDR and CDR2 SFDVKD. This CDR3 is built from 16 residues. V was trimmed by 4 bases and J by 2 bases, leaving 15 bases between them. The CDR3 coding sequence is TGTGCCACCAGTGACCCAGGAACGGGGCCCACAGATACGCAGTATTTT. It translates to CATSDPGTGPTDTQYF.

The V call is TRBV27, the J call TRBJ1-5; D may be TRBD1 (6 bases). The CDR3 runs 13 residues. The germline gives CDR1 MNHEY, CDR2 SMNVEV (reference sequence). V was clipped by 8 bases and J by 3 bases, with 11 bases between them. Here the CDR3 DNA reads TGTGCCAGCGCCCGACAGGACAATCAGCCCCAGCATTTT. Translation: CASARQDNQPQHF.

This chain connects TRBV28 to TRBJ1-1; D not resolved. This CDR3 comprises 13 residues. CDR1 and CDR2 (germline): MDHEN, SYDVKM. The V end lost 6 bases, the J end lost 1 base, and 9 bases lay between the germline ends. In nucleotides, the CDR3 is TGTGCCAGCAGCCAACCATCGAACACTGAAGCTTTCTTT. Translated, it gives CASSQPSNTEAFF.

J is TRBJ1-2 and V is TRBV2, with D possibly being TRBD1 (5 bases). Germline CDR1 reads SNHLY; CDR2 reads FYNNEI. V dropped 7 bases and J dropped 0 bases, with 18 bases sitting between them. The CDR3 is made up of 16 amino acids. CDR3 in DNA: TGTGCCAGCAAGGCCCAAGACAGACGAGCTAACTATGGCTACACCTTC. This gives the protein CASKAQDRRANYGYTF. Complete variable domain (other parts from reference TRBV2 and TRBJ1-2): EPEVTQTPSHQVTQMGQEVILRCVPISNHLYFYWYRQILGQKVEFLVSFYNNEISEKSEIFDDQFSVERPDGSNFTLKIRSTKLEDSAMYFCASKAQDRRANYGYTFGSGTRLTVV.

This chain uses TRBV28 with TRBJ2-5; the D call may be TRBD1 or TRBD2 (6 bases each). The V and J ends lost 6 bases and 2 bases respectively, with 10 bases between them. This CDR3 is built from 13 residues. The V gene's germline CDR1 is MDHEN and CDR2 SYDVKM. The CDR3 DNA reads as TGTGCCAGCAGCGAAGGGGGGCAAGAGACCCAGTACTTC. This codes for CASSEGGQETQYF.

The chain carries TRBV30 and TRBJ2-1, with 8 bases identical to TRBD2. Trimming cost V 5 bases and J 0 bases; bases outside gene matches: 3. The CDR3 has 14 residues. Germline V gives CDR1 GTSNPN, CDR2 SVGIG (reference sequence). For the CDR3, the DNA is TGTGCCTGGGGAAGCGGGAGCTCCTACAATGAGCAGTTCTTC. The encoded protein is CAWGSGSSYNEQFF. The whole variable domain, filled in from reference TRBV30 and TRBJ2-1, reads SQTIHQWPATLVQPVGSPLSLECTVEGTSNPNLYWYRQAAGRGLQLLFYSVGIGQISSEVPQNLSASRPQDRQFILSSKKLLLSDSGFYLCAWGSGSSYNEQFFGPGTRLTVL.

The chain has TRBV10-3 and TRBJ2-2; TRBD1 matches 10 bases. The CDR3 contains 15 residues. CDR1 ENHRY and CDR2 SYGVKD come from the germline V gene. With 6 bases clipped from V and 4 bases from J, the junction kept 5 bases outside the gene matches. The chain's CDR3 is CAIRTGQGGTGELFF. Written as DNA, the CDR3 is TGTGCCATCAGAACCGGACAGGGGGGCACCGGGGAGCTGTTTTTT.

The chain carries TRBV15 and TRBJ2-1; D call uncertain. Germline CDR1 LNHNV, CDR2 YYDKDF (reference sequence). Deletions cut 3 bases from V and 5 bases from J, with 2 bases between. The CDR3 totals 11 residues. CDR3 coding DNA: TGTGCCACCAGCAGGAACAATGAGCAGTTCTTC. It translates to CATSRNNEQFF.

This clonotype occurred a few times. The chain combines TRBV5-6 with TRBJ1-5; weak D call: TRBD1 (5 bases). The CDR3 is 14 amino acids. V was trimmed by 4 bases and J by 4 bases, leaving 12 bases between them. The germline CDR1 and CDR2 sequences are SGHDT and YYEEEE. The CDR3 sequence is CASSPDSLNQPQHF. CDR3 sequence (DNA): TGTGCCAGCAGCCCTGACAGTCTTAATCAGCCCCAGCATTTT.